One and the same sample provided the 29 T cell receptor beta chains below, sequenced in a study of OX40 agonist ivuxolimab in advanced cancers. Data came from immunoSEQ multiplex PCR; TCRdb stores just in-frame clones and leaves some out. The sample holds around 3,700 clones, around 77% seen once. The sample here was CD4+ or CD8+ T cells sorted from blood, taken in a trial of the OX40 agonist ivuxolimab. Source of these receptors: an adult with an advanced solid tumor such as melanoma, head and neck, liver or kidney cancer.

The sample holds one count of this clone. The chain has TRBV19 and TRBJ2-7; unclear D gene. The CDR3 contains 12 residues. Germline assignment: CDR1 LNHDA and CDR2 SQIVND (reference sequence). V was trimmed by 11 bases and J by 6 bases, leaving 17 bases between them. The CDR3 DNA reads TGTGCCTACCCTCAAGTAGGCTCCGAGCAGTACTTC. This sequence encodes CAYPQVGSEQYF.

This chain joins TRBV9 and TRBJ2-3; 7 bases align to TRBD2. Germline values: CDR1 SGDLS, CDR2 YYNGEE. CDR3 length: 19 residues. V lost 4 bases, J lost 1 base, and 18 bases stayed unmatched. As DNA, the CDR3 is TGTGCCAGCAGCCTACCCCCCACGGGGGGACCCCCGGGCACAGATACGCAGTATTTT. It specifies CASSLPPTGGPPGTDTQYF.

The J gene is TRBJ2-1, the V gene TRBV5-8; D perhaps matches TRBD1 (5 bases). The V gene's germline CDR1 is SGHTS and CDR2 YDEGEE. Deletions cut 1 base from V and 9 bases from J, with 17 bases between. This CDR3 has 15 amino acids. Here the CDR3 reads CASSLTGYSGSEQFF. DNA for the CDR3: TGTGCCAGCAGCTTGACAGGATACTCAGGTAGTGAGCAGTTCTTC.

This sequence joins TRBV29-1 and TRBJ2-1; D gene unclear. Trimming pared 5 bases from V and 1 base from J, leaving 9 bases between. The CDR3 sequence is 13 residues long. The germline V gene encodes CDR1 SQVTM and CDR2 ANQGSEA. For the CDR3, the DNA is TGCAGCGTTCAGGCTGAATCCTACAATGAGCAGTTCTTC. It specifies CSVQAESYNEQFF.

V and J are TRBV11-2 and TRBJ2-4; possible D gene TRBD2, 7 bases. Germline values: CDR1 SGHAT, CDR2 FQNNGV. Deletions cut 5 bases from V and 2 bases from J, with 13 bases between. This CDR3 contains 15 residues. In DNA form, the CDR3 reads TGTGCCAGCAGCCTAGGGGGGGCGACCAAAAACATTCAGTACTTC. Translating gives CASSLGGATKNIQYF.

This chain joins TRBV9 and TRBJ1-1; no definite D call. Germline V gene data show CDR1 as SGDLS and CDR2 as YYNGEE. The CDR3 has 15 amino acids. V lost 0 bases, J lost 6 bases, and 15 bases lay in between. The CDR3 bases are TGTGCCAGCAGCGTAGGTCCCGGGGATCCTTCTGAAGCTTTCTTT. It codes for CASSVGPGDPSEAFF.

For the CDR3, the DNA is TGTGCCAGCAGCTCGGGGGACAGGGGGACAGGTGGCTACACCTTC. Protein product: CASSSGDRGTGGYTF. The chain links TRBV9 to TRBJ1-2; TRBD1 agrees at 11 bases. The V and J ends lost 4 bases and 7 bases, in that order; junction bases with no gene match: 9. Germline V gene lookup returns CDR1 SGDLS and CDR2 YYNGEE. This CDR3 is built from 15 residues.

The gene calls are TRBV28 and TRBJ2-7, with 10 bases lining up with TRBD2. The CDR3 totals 16 residues. Germline CDR1 is MDHEN and CDR2 is SYDVKM. V lost 3 bases to trimming and J lost 2 bases; unmatched junction nucleotides: 7. The CDR3 DNA reads TGTGCCAGCAGTTTCGCTCAAGCGGGAGGGACCTACGAGCAGTACTTC. This sequence encodes CASSFAQAGGTYEQYF.

The V call is TRBV2, the J call TRBJ2-1; no definite D call. Germline values: CDR1 SNHLY, CDR2 FYNNEI. V lost 7 bases and J lost 3, with 10 bases in between. There are 13 residues in the CDR3. The CDR3 DNA follows: TGTGCCAGCACGGACCGCTACTACAATGAGCAGTTCTTC. Residues: CASTDRYYNEQFF. Drawing the rest from reference TRBV2 and TRBJ2-1, the complete variable domain is EPEVTQTPSHQVTQMGQEVILRCVPISNHLYFYWYRQILGQKVEFLVSFYNNEISEKSEIFDDQFSVERPDGSNFTLKIRSTKLEDSAMYFCASTDRYYNEQFFGPGTRLTVL.

The J gene is TRBJ2-3, the V gene TRBV12-5; D gene uncertain. V dropped 6 bases and J dropped 0 bases, with 4 bases sitting between them. The CDR3 runs to 12 residues. Germline CDR1 LGHNT, CDR2 FRNRAP. The DNA of the CDR3 is TGTGCTAGTGGCCCCAGCACAGATACGCAGTATTTT. Amino acids: CASGPSTDTQYF.

The chain recombines TRBV19 with TRBJ1-1; no clear D. Germline V lookup: CDR1 LNHDA, CDR2 SQIVND (reference sequence). Deletions cut 2 bases from V and 4 bases from J, with 8 bases between. The CDR3 length is 13 residues. CDR3 region: CASSITGFTEAFF. CDR3 DNA sequence: TGTGCCAGTAGTATAACCGGGTTCACTGAAGCTTTCTTT.

V is TRBV5-1 and J is TRBJ2-7; D remains unclear. Trimming removed 0 bases from V and 10 bases from J, with 20 bases in between. CDR1 SGHRS and CDR2 YFSETQ come from the germline V gene. The CDR3 is made up of 15 amino acids. In nucleotides, the CDR3 is TGCGCCAGCAGCTTGGGGCCTTTATCCCCCGAGAACCAGTACTTC. It translates to CASSLGPLSPENQYF.

This clone was recorded only once. This CDR3 is CASSLLTDTQYF. The CDR3 region has the DNA TGTGCCAGCAGCTTACTCACAGATACGCAGTATTTT. The chain combines TRBV7-9 with TRBJ2-3; D not resolved. V lost 2 bases, J lost 2 bases, and 2 bases lay in between. CDR3 length: 12 residues. Germline CDR1 is SEHNR and CDR2 is FQNEAQ (reference sequence).

The chain recombines TRBV20-1 with TRBJ1-4; unclear D gene. The CDR3 is made up of 11 amino acids. Germline values: CDR1 DFQATT, CDR2 SNEGSKA (reference sequence). The germline V and J ends were trimmed by 0 bases and 12 bases, with 8 bases remaining between them. In nucleotides, the CDR3 is TGCAGTGCTAGAGAATCCATGGAACTGTTTTTT. Translating it yields CSARESMELFF.

The CDR3 sequence: CASSLLWDEEDLGEQYF. DNA of the CDR3: TGTGCCAGCAGTTTATTGTGGGACGAAGAGGACCTGGGGGAGCAGTACTTC. This chain links TRBV28 with TRBJ2-7, with D perhaps given as TRBD1 or TRBD2 (5 bases each). The CDR3 length is 17 residues. V lost 1 base and J lost 7, with 23 bases in between. Per germline, CDR1 MDHEN and CDR2 SYDVKM.

The chain uses TRBV29-1 and TRBJ2-7; 8 bases are shared with TRBD2. The CDR3 is 13 residues long. Germline values: CDR1 SQVTM, CDR2 ANQGSEA. V shed 5 bases, J shed 2 bases, and the junction held 5 bases outside the gene matches. The CDR3 DNA follows: TGCAGCGTTTACAGCGGGGGAACCTACGAGCAGTACTTC. Protein product: CSVYSGGTYEQYF.

The chain combines TRBV9 with TRBJ1-4, with D perhaps TRBD1 (6 bases). V gave up 4 bases and J gave up 7 bases, with 17 bases separating them. The length of the CDR3 is 15 residues. The germline CDR1 and CDR2 sequences are SGDLS and YYNGEE. CDR3 region: CASSPGGRVIEKLFF. CDR3 coding DNA: TGTGCCAGCAGCCCCGGGGGCAGGGTAATTGAAAAACTGTTTTTT.

The chain has TRBV6-6 and TRBJ1-4; D may be TRBD1 (6 bases). V was trimmed by 4 bases and J by 11 bases, leaving 17 bases between them. The germline V gene encodes CDR1 MNHNY and CDR2 SVGAGI (reference sequence). The CDR3 covers 14 residues. CDR3 in amino acids: CASSSGQPMAKLFF. The CDR3 DNA is TGTGCCAGCAGTTCCGGACAGCCAATGGCCAAACTGTTTTTT.

This clone has just a few counts. The chain employs TRBV27 and TRBJ2-7; TRBD2 matches 9 bases. V was pared by 5 bases and J by 1 base, with 9 bases of the junction left unmatched. CDR3 size: 16 residues. Per the germline V gene, CDR1 is MNHEY and CDR2 is SMNVEV (reference sequence). The CDR3 DNA is TGTGCCAGCAGTCCGCGGGAGGGGGCCCGTTCCTACGAGCAGTACTTC. Its translation: CASSPREGARSYEQYF.

The chain couples TRBV27 to TRBJ1-5, with D uncertain. Germline V gives CDR1 MNHEY, CDR2 SMNVEV (reference sequence). The CDR3 has 14 amino acids. The ends were cut back, 4 bases at V and 4 bases at J, with 11 bases in the middle. Here the CDR3 DNA reads TGTGCCAGCAGTTCCCATGGGTTTAATCAGCCCCAGCATTTT. It codes for CASSSHGFNQPQHF.

CDR3 DNA: TGTGCTAGTGGTTTTGGGGGGGATCAGCCCCAGCATTTT. It yields the protein CASGFGGDQPQHF. The gene calls are TRBV12-5 and TRBJ1-5; perhaps TRBD1 as D (5 bases). The CDR3 contains 13 residues. Trimming removed 3 bases from V and 5 bases from J, with 8 bases in between. The germline V gene has CDR1 LGHNT and CDR2 FRNRAP.

A word on this clone: Other DNA sequences within the sample encode an identical CDR3. In nucleotides, the CDR3 is TGTGCCAGAGGTGTGGGGGCGGGGGAAGCTTTCTTT. Translating gives CARGVGAGEAFF. The gene calls are TRBV6-7 and TRBJ1-1; D may be TRBD1 (6 bases). TRBV6-7 belongs to the ORF category, with a function that is uncertain. Trimming took off 9 bases at V and 8 bases at J, with 16 bases between the two ends. The length of the CDR3 is 12 residues.

The chain employs TRBV10-3 and TRBJ1-1; D is uncertain. CDR1 is ENHRY and CDR2 is SYGVKD in the germline V gene. The CDR3 runs to 14 residues. The germline V and J ends were trimmed by 4 bases and 4 bases, with 13 bases remaining between them. CDR3 nucleotide sequence: TGTGCCATCAGTGTTGAGAGCCGTGGCACTGAAGCTTTCTTT. Protein: CAISVESRGTEAFF.

This clone was seen once. The J gene is TRBJ2-5, the V gene TRBV6-6, with a tentative D call TRBD2 (6 bases). Germline CDR1 and CDR2: MNHNY and SVGAGI (reference sequence). V was clipped by 6 bases and J by 1 base, with 9 bases between them. The CDR3 runs 13 residues. CDR3 loop: CASRGGLQETQYF. CDR3 nucleotide sequence: TGTGCCAGCAGGGGGGGACTCCAAGAGACCCAGTACTTC.

V usage is TRBV9 and J usage is TRBJ2-6; TRBD2 matches at 7 bases. Unmatched junction bases numbered 2, after V lost 0 bases and J lost 2 bases. The CDR3 loop spans 16 amino acids. CDR1 and CDR2 from the germline V gene are SGDLS and YYNGEE. CDR3 DNA sequence: TGTGCCAGCAGCGTAGCTGCGGGGGCTGGGGCCAACGTCCTGACTTTC. Translated: CASSVAAGAGANVLTF. The full variable domain, in which reference TRBV9 and TRBJ2-6 provide the parts outside the CDR3, is DSGVTQTPKHLITATGQRVTLRCSPRSGDLSVYWYQQSLDQGLQFLIQYYNGEERAKGNILERFSAQQFPDLHSELNLSSLELGDSALYFCASSVAAGAGANVLTFGAGSRLTVL.

This clone was found a few times. The CDR3 DNA reads TGTGCCAGCAGAACGGGGATGAACACTGAAGCTTTCTTT. Translated: CASRTGMNTEAFF. The chain has TRBV27 and TRBJ1-1; D not resolved. Germline V gives CDR1 MNHEY, CDR2 SMNVEV (reference sequence). The CDR3 covers 13 residues. Deletions cut 6 bases from V and 0 bases from J, with 8 bases between.

V and J are TRBV6-1 and TRBJ2-1; possible D gene TRBD2, 6 bases. The CDR3 length is 15 residues. V shed 0 bases and J shed 4 bases, with 10 bases lying between them. From germline, CDR1 is MNHNS and CDR2 SASEGT. The CDR3 loop is CASSEAPGSYNEQFF. The CDR3 region has the DNA TGTGCCAGCAGTGAAGCACCCGGGAGTTACAATGAGCAGTTCTTC.

This sequence joins TRBV7-9 and TRBJ1-2, with D maybe TRBD1 (5 bases). This CDR3 region has 17 residues. V was clipped by 1 base and J by 4 bases, with 19 bases between them. Germline values: CDR1 SEHNR, CDR2 FQNEAQ (reference sequence). CDR3 sequence (DNA): TGTGCCAGCAGCTTAGTTGGGGCAGAGACTTTTCTCTATGGCTACACCTTC. It codes for CASSLVGAETFLYGYTF.

Only one count was recorded for this clone. The chain has TRBV9 and TRBJ2-3; possible D gene TRBD1, 7 bases. The CDR3 loop spans 14 amino acids. The V end was cut by 3 bases, the J end by 4 bases, with 12 bases between. Germline V gives CDR1 SGDLS, CDR2 YYNGEE. The CDR3 DNA reads as TGTGCCAGCAGCGAGGAGGGGGCCCCAGATACGCAGTATTTT. Translating gives CASSEEGAPDTQYF.